The rows below give T cell receptor beta chains drawn from one sample of a study of CD8 T cells in ankylosing spondylitis. TCRdb re-called the 5' RACE reads with MiXCR, one entry per CDR3 protein. The table shows about 500,000 distinct CDR3 sequences, with about 5.4% occurring only once. Sequenced: blood, either unsorted or a sorted T cell fraction (not recorded which). These receptors were collected from a male donor with ankylosing spondylitis. CDR3s include the opening cysteine and the closing phenylalanine or tryptophan. D genes are given only for firm matches. Size tells how often a clone was seen (once, few, many) or the class of an expanded clone, and some rows leave it out.

J	D	V	size	DNA	CDR3
TRBJ2-7	TRBD1	TRBV4-1	many	TGCGCCAGCAGCTATCTAGGGGGCTTCTCCTACGAGCAGTACTTC	CASSYLGGFSYEQYF
TRBJ1-5	TRBD1	TRBV6-2/TRBV6-3	few	TGTGCCAGCAGTACCGGGACAGGTGTTCAGCCCCAGCATTTT	CASSTGTGVQPQHF
TRBJ2-5	TRBD1	TRBV4-1	.	TGCGCCAGCAGCCCCTGGGAGACAGGGGAGGAGACCCAGTACTTC	CASSPWETGEETQYF
TRBJ1-2	.	TRBV12-3/TRBV12-4	many	TGTGCCAGCAGTTTATGGAACTATGGCTACACCTTC	CASSLWNYGYTF
TRBJ1-2	TRBD1	TRBV10-3	few	TGTGCCATCAGTGGTGACAGGGGGCGAGGCTACACCTTC	CAISGDRGRGYTF
TRBJ1-4	.	TRBV28	medium-sized	TGTGCCAGCAGTCAGATTTACAGGGCGGGCGATGAAAAACTGTTTTTT	CASSQIYRAGDEKLFF
TRBJ2-3	TRBD2	TRBV28	many	TGTGCCAGCAGTTCAGCGGGAGGAAGGGGAGATACGCAGTATTTT	CASSSAGGRGDTQYF
TRBJ2-5	.	TRBV20-1	few	TGCAGTGCTAGAGGAGTTATTTGGGAGACCCAGTACTTC	CSARGVIWETQYF
TRBJ2-1	.	TRBV9	many	TGTGCCAGCAGCGTAGGGGCGGGTCTTTCCTACAATGAGCAGTTCTTC	CASSVGAGLSYNEQFF
TRBJ1-2	.	TRBV20-1	many	TGCAGTGCTGGAAGAGACGGTTCCCGGGGTTATGGCTACACCTTC	CSAGRDGSRGYGYTF
TRBJ2-7	TRBD2	TRBV4-2	.	TGTGCCAGCAGCCAAGGGACTAGCGGGATCTACGAGCAGTACTTC	CASSQGTSGIYEQYF
TRBJ1-2	.	TRBV7-2	many	TGTGCCAGCAGCCTCGCAGGGGTCTATGGCTACACCTTC	CASSLAGVYGYTF
TRBJ1-1	.	TRBV6-1	many	TGTGCCAGCAGGAAAAGACTCCAGGGGATAGAGACTGAAGCTTTCTTT	CASRKRLQGIETEAFF
TRBJ2-2	TRBD2	TRBV5-1	many	TGCGCCAGCAGCCGGGGACTAGCGGGACGTGGGGAGCTGTTTTTT	CASSRGLAGRGELFF
TRBJ2-3	.	TRBV27	.	TGTGCCAGCAGTTTATCCGTAGGCCCAGTTCCGAACACAGATACGCAGTATTTT	CASSLSVGPVPNTDTQYF
TRBJ1-5	.	TRBV6-2/TRBV6-3	.	TGTGCCAGCAGTCGGCGAGGGGGGCAGCCCCAGCATTTT	CASSRRGGQPQHF
TRBJ2-7	TRBD2	TRBV7-2	many	TGTGCCAGCAGCAGCCAGAGCGGGGGATCCTACGAGCAGTACTTC	CASSSQSGGSYEQYF
TRBJ2-5	TRBD2	TRBV20-1	many	TGCAGTGCTCTCCTAGCGGGAGGGGGTCAAGAGACCCAGTACTTC	CSALLAGGGQETQYF
TRBJ2-7	.	TRBV27	few	TGTGCCAGCAGTCGGATATTAGGCCACGAGCAGTACTTC	CASSRILGHEQYF
TRBJ1-4	.	TRBV12-3/TRBV12-4	many	TGTGCCAGCAGCGCAGGGGTTCCCCATGGGAAACTGTTTTTT	CASSAGVPHGKLFF
TRBJ1-1	.	TRBV6-2/TRBV6-3	many	TGTGCCAGCAGTTACGGAGACGGGGGGCGGTACACTGAAGCTTTCTTT	CASSYGDGGRYTEAFF
TRBJ2-1	.	TRBV7-9	.	TGTGCCAGCAGCTTAACCAGCTATTCCTACAATGAGCAGTTCTTC	CASSLTSYSYNEQFF
TRBJ2-7	.	TRBV20-1	.	TGCAGTGCTAGTGGGGTCGGGAGCTCCTACGAGCAGTACTTC	CSASGVGSSYEQYF
TRBJ1-2	.	TRBV5-1	many	TGCGCCAGCAGCTTGGCACGAGGCTATGGCTACACCTTC	CASSLARGYGYTF
TRBJ2-1	TRBD2	TRBV9	many	TGTGCCAGCAGCGTTACTAGCGGGGGTTACAATGAGCAGTTCTTC	CASSVTSGGYNEQFF
TRBJ2-5	.	TRBV12-3/TRBV12-4	many	TGTGCCAGCAGTCTAGTTGGGTTAGCCCAGTACTTC	CASSLVGLAQYF
TRBJ2-1	.	TRBV28	many	TGTGCCAGCAGTTTCACCTCATCAGCAGAGCAGTTCTTC	CASSFTSSAEQFF
TRBJ1-4	TRBD1	TRBV13	many	TGTGCCAGCAGCCGCAGGACAGGGACTAATGAAAAACTGTTTTTT	CASSRRTGTNEKLFF
TRBJ1-3	.	TRBV12-3/TRBV12-4	many	TGTGCCAGCAGCGGACAGCTCGGAAACACCATATATTTT	CASSGQLGNTIYF
TRBJ1-5	TRBD1	TRBV24-1	many	TGTGCCACCCAACCAGGACAGGGGAGACAGCCCCAGCATTTT	CATQPGQGRQPQHF
TRBJ1-4	TRBD1	TRBV10-3	many	TGTGCCATCAGTGAGTCAGGGACAGCAGCAACTAATGAAAAACTGTTTTTT	CAISESGTAATNEKLFF
TRBJ1-2	.	TRBV11-1	many	TGTGCCAGCAGCTTGGCCACAGGTTCGTCTGGCTACACCTTC	CASSLATGSSGYTF